A selection of T cell receptor beta chains follows, all from one sample in a study of blood T cell repertoires in COVID-19. The assay was immunoSEQ multiplex PCR, and TCRdb's table has in-frame clones only and misses some. This table has about 15,000 clones, approximately 88% appearing once. Source material: peripheral blood. The source is a human donor in a cohort sampled during active COVID-19. Each CDR3 is given with its conserved first and last residue. Each record gives: J gene, D gene, clone size, V gene, CDR3 DNA, CDR3 protein. A D gene is named only where the DNA matches it firmly. Size tells how often a clone was seen (once, few, many) or the class of an expanded clone, and some rows leave it out.

TRBJ2-5	TRBD1	.	TRBV27	TGTGCCAGCAGTTTATGGCCGGGACAGGGGGAGACCCAGTACTTC	CASSLWPGQGETQYF
TRBJ2-1	TRBD1	.	TRBV11-2	TGTGCCAGCACCTTGGAGAGGGGGCGGCACAATGAGCAGTTCTTC	CASTLERGRHNEQFF
TRBJ2-7	.	.	TRBV5-1	TGCGCCAGCAGCTTGGAACTCACCTACGAGCAGTACTTC	CASSLELTYEQYF
TRBJ1-6	.	.	TRBV18	TGTGCCAGCTCACCAGGAGAAGCAACTAATTCACCCCTCCACTTT	CASSPGEATNSPLHF
TRBJ2-3	TRBD2	.	TRBV19	TGTGCCAGTAGTAGCGGGGGGCGGGGCACAGATACGCAGTATTTT	CASSSGGRGTDTQYF
TRBJ1-6	.	.	TRBV19	TGTGCCAGTAGTGCCGCTTCTGACAGCCCAAATTCACCCCTCCACTTT	CASSAASDSPNSPLHF
TRBJ1-2	.	.	TRBV9	TGTGCCAGCAGCCTTCGGACAGATTCTAACTATGGCTACACCTTC	CASSLRTDSNYGYTF
TRBJ2-1	TRBD2	once	TRBV6-4	TGTGCCAGCAGTGACCGGGCTAGCGGGGGTACCGAGCAGTTCTTC	CASSDRASGGTEQFF
TRBJ2-5	TRBD1	.	TRBV7-9	TGTGCCAGCAGCGTAGGGACAGGCCAAGAGACCCAGTACTTC	CASSVGTGQETQYF
TRBJ1-2	.	.	TRBV6-5	TGTGCCAGCAGGACTGCGGGACGCTACACCTTC	CASRTAGRYTF
TRBJ1-6	.	.	TRBV7-9	TGTGCCAGCAGCTTACCGGATTCACCCCTCCACTTT	CASSLPDSPLHF
TRBJ2-7	.	.	TRBV9	TGTGCCAGCAGCACTGACACCGCCTACGAGCAGTACTTC	CASSTDTAYEQYF
TRBJ2-1	TRBD2	.	TRBV6-5	TGTGCCAGCAGTTCAACTAGCGGGGGGGCCTACAATGAGCAGTTCTTC	CASSSTSGGAYNEQFF
TRBJ1-1	TRBD1	.	TRBV25-1	TGTGCCAGCAGTGCCCGGGACAGGGGAAACACTGAAGCTTTCTTT	CASSARDRGNTEAFF
TRBJ1-4	TRBD1	.	TRBV15	TGTGCCACCAGCACGACAGGGTTAGCTAATGAAAAACTGTTTTTT	CATSTTGLANEKLFF
TRBJ1-6	.	.	TRBV30	TGTGCCTGGAGGCCCCAGGTCGTAGCACCCCTCCACTTT	CAWRPQVVAPLHF
TRBJ2-7	TRBD2	.	TRBV19	TGTGCCTCGGCGGGGGGCCTACACTACGAGCAGTACTTC	CASAGGLHYEQYF
TRBJ2-7	TRBD2	.	TRBV19	TGTGCCAGTAGTATAGATCTAGCGGGGGCCGGATACGAGCAGTACTTC	CASSIDLAGAGYEQYF
TRBJ1-5	.	.	TRBV12-3/TRBV12-4	TGTGCCAGCAGTTTCACAGGTCATCAGCCCCAGCATTTT	CASSFTGHQPQHF
TRBJ1-1	.	.	TRBV19	TGTGCCAGTAGTATGAGACAGGAGGAGAACACTGAAGCTTTCTTT	CASSMRQEENTEAFF
TRBJ2-2	TRBD1	once	TRBV5-6	TGTGCCAGCTCCGGGACAGGGGGCTCCGGGGAGCTGTTTTTT	CASSGTGGSGELFF
TRBJ1-2	.	.	TRBV5-1	TGCGCCAGCAGCCCCCAGTCCAACTATGGCTACACCTTC	CASSPQSNYGYTF
TRBJ2-7	TRBD1	.	TRBV11-2	TGTGCCAGCAGCTTGGGGACAGGGGGCCCCTACGAGCAGTACTTC	CASSLGTGGPYEQYF
TRBJ1-1	.	.	TRBV12-3/TRBV12-4	TGTGCCAGCAGCCCTATAGGGGCTGAAGCTTTCTTT	CASSPIGAEAFF
TRBJ2-5	TRBD2	.	TRBV6-1	TGTGCCAGCAGTGAGTGGGGAGCGGGGGCGAGAGAGACCCAGTACTTC	CASSEWGAGARETQYF
TRBJ2-7	.	.	TRBV2	TGTGCCAGCAGCACGGGGGTGAACGAGCAGTACTTC	CASSTGVNEQYF
TRBJ1-2	.	.	TRBV5-1	TGCGCCAGCAGCCGGGACACGGCCAACTATGGCTACACCTTC	CASSRDTANYGYTF
TRBJ2-7	TRBD1	.	TRBV19	TGTGCCAGTAGTGTCGGGACAGGGGGGGTCTACGAGCAGTACTTC	CASSVGTGGVYEQYF
TRBJ2-5	TRBD1	.	TRBV6-6	TGTGCCAGCAGAACAACGGACAGGGGGCTACAAGAGACCCAGTACTTC	CASRTTDRGLQETQYF
TRBJ2-5	.	.	TRBV7-7	TGTGCCAGCAGCTTACACCGCGGAGAGACCCAGTACTTC	CASSLHRGETQYF
TRBJ1-2	.	.	TRBV7-2	TGTGCCAGCAGCTTAGATTTACAGATTAACTATGGCTACACCTTC	CASSLDLQINYGYTF
TRBJ2-1	TRBD2	.	TRBV5-1	TGCGCCAGCAGCCTTGGGACTAGCGGGAACAATGAGCAGTTCTTC	CASSLGTSGNNEQFF
TRBJ2-3	TRBD1	.	TRBV6-5	TGTGCCAGCAGTTGGACAGGGGGCCCGAGCACAGATACGCAGTATTTT	CASSWTGGPSTDTQYF